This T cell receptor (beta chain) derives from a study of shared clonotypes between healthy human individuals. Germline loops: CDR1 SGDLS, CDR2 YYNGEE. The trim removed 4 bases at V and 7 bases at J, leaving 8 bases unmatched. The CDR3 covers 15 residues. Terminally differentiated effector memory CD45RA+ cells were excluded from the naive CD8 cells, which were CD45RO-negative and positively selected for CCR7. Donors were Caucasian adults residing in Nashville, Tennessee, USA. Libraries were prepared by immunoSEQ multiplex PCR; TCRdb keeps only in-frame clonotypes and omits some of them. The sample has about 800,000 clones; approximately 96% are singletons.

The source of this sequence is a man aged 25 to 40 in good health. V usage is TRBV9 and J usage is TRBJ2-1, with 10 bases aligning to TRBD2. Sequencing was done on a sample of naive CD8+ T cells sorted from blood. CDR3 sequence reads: CASSSTSAGGNEQFF. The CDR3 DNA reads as TGTGCCAGCAGCTCGACATCAGCGGGGGGGAATGAGCAGTTCTTC.